This T cell receptor beta chain was identified during a study of T cell clonality in common variable immunodeficiency. Findings of the study overall: Authors noted CVID clonality's cause needs subpopulation repertoire sequencing.

This CDR3 is 15 amino acids long. In germline, CDR1 is SGHRS, CDR2 YFSETQ. V lost 5 bases to trimming and J lost 6 bases; unmatched junction nucleotides: 9. This clone was detected many times. The antigen remains unidentified. The missing CDR3 end, 3 residues past where the read stops, is filled in from the germline J gene. Sequencing used immunoSEQ multiplex PCR; TCRdb keeps in-frame clones, though not all of them. The sample shows some 60,000 clones, no singletons; the ten largest hold roughly 1.7%. The chain recombines TRBV5-1 with TRBJ2-1; 9 bases align to TRBD1. The sequencing input was peripheral blood mononuclear cells. The TCR was taken from a person between 18 and 70 years old in good health. The sequenced CDR3 bases are TGCGCCAGCAGGTCCACAGGGGGCGCGCCCAATGAG. Translated: CASRSTGGAPNE. The full CDR3 protein reads CASRSTGGAPNEQFF.